This note documents a single TCR beta chain sequence. Its antigen has not been determined. Base quality data are lacking; no much larger clone is found one base away. This specimen belongs to a study of blood T cell repertoires in COVID-19 (TCRdb year 2020). Describing the broader study: The collaborator samples originated in the United States, Italy and Spain and spanned the acute and convalescent phases of COVID-19. HLA class I and class II types, where available, came from metadata supplied by the sample provider rather than from assay-based typing. The samples were drawn from two sources: the first 160 participants of the ongoing ImmuneRACE study, and over 1,000 subjects contributed by 6 global collaborators. Deeply sampled blood TCRbeta repertoires from subjects exposed to, actively infected with, or recovered from COVID-19 were included in the dataset. A de-identified subject ID, COVID-19 status, age in years and sex were almost always included in the sample metadata. The repertoires were released in a freely available public database meant as a resource for research on the immune response to SARS-CoV-2. The prospective study material was composed of cDNA or gDNA derived from T cells, B-cell-depleted T cells, or PBMCs.

What the authors observed across the whole study: How much clinical and demographic metadata was included differed by source and by participant, and the metadata was provided uncurated.

The CDR3, from cysteine to phenylalanine, totals 15 residues. Here the CDR3 DNA is all that survives: 45 bases in frame from base 1. Taken from the germline V gene, the CDR1 and CDR2 loops are SGHRS and YFSETQ. V is trimmed back by 4 bases and J by 8 bases, and the junction contains 10 bases that no gene match accounts for. The immunoSEQ Assay, a bias-controlled multiplex PCR, was used to amplify TCRbeta CDR3 regions from genomic DNA. Per the authors' processing: Within the assay, amplification of reference gene primers was used to estimate how many nucleated cells each sample contained. To quantify the absolute abundance of each unique TCRbeta CDR3 rearrangement, sequence reads were collapsed and filtered. For each sample, productive Simpson clonality was calculated as the square root of Simpson's diversity index over productive rearrangements. This is the immuneACCESS table as TCRdb keeps it, with only in-frame sequences that have V and J called. A part of the clones is gone; compared with another copy, unresolved V genes explain less than half, and the rest is unexplained. V, J and clone size are taken as reported in that table, and D and trimming were inferred from the DNA itself. The sample has around 270,000 clones on record, 88% of them singletons. About 4% of the sample rests with the top ten.

Samples from volunteer blood donors who had recovered from COVID-19 were contributed by a second Seattle source. Collaborating institutions collected whole blood in K2EDTA tubes following their own protocols. Collaborator samples were shipped for TCRbeta analysis as frozen whole blood, isolated PBMCs, or DNA extracted from either sample type. The source of this sequence is a man between 60 and 75 years old who had recovered from COVID-19. The material sequenced was peripheral blood. The rearrangement combines TRBV5-1 with TRBJ1-4; the central 8 bases match TRBD1. CDR3 reads: CASSRRQGAEEKLFF. The base sequence is TGCGCCAGCAGCCGGCGGCAGGGGGCTGAGGAAAAACTGTTTTTT.